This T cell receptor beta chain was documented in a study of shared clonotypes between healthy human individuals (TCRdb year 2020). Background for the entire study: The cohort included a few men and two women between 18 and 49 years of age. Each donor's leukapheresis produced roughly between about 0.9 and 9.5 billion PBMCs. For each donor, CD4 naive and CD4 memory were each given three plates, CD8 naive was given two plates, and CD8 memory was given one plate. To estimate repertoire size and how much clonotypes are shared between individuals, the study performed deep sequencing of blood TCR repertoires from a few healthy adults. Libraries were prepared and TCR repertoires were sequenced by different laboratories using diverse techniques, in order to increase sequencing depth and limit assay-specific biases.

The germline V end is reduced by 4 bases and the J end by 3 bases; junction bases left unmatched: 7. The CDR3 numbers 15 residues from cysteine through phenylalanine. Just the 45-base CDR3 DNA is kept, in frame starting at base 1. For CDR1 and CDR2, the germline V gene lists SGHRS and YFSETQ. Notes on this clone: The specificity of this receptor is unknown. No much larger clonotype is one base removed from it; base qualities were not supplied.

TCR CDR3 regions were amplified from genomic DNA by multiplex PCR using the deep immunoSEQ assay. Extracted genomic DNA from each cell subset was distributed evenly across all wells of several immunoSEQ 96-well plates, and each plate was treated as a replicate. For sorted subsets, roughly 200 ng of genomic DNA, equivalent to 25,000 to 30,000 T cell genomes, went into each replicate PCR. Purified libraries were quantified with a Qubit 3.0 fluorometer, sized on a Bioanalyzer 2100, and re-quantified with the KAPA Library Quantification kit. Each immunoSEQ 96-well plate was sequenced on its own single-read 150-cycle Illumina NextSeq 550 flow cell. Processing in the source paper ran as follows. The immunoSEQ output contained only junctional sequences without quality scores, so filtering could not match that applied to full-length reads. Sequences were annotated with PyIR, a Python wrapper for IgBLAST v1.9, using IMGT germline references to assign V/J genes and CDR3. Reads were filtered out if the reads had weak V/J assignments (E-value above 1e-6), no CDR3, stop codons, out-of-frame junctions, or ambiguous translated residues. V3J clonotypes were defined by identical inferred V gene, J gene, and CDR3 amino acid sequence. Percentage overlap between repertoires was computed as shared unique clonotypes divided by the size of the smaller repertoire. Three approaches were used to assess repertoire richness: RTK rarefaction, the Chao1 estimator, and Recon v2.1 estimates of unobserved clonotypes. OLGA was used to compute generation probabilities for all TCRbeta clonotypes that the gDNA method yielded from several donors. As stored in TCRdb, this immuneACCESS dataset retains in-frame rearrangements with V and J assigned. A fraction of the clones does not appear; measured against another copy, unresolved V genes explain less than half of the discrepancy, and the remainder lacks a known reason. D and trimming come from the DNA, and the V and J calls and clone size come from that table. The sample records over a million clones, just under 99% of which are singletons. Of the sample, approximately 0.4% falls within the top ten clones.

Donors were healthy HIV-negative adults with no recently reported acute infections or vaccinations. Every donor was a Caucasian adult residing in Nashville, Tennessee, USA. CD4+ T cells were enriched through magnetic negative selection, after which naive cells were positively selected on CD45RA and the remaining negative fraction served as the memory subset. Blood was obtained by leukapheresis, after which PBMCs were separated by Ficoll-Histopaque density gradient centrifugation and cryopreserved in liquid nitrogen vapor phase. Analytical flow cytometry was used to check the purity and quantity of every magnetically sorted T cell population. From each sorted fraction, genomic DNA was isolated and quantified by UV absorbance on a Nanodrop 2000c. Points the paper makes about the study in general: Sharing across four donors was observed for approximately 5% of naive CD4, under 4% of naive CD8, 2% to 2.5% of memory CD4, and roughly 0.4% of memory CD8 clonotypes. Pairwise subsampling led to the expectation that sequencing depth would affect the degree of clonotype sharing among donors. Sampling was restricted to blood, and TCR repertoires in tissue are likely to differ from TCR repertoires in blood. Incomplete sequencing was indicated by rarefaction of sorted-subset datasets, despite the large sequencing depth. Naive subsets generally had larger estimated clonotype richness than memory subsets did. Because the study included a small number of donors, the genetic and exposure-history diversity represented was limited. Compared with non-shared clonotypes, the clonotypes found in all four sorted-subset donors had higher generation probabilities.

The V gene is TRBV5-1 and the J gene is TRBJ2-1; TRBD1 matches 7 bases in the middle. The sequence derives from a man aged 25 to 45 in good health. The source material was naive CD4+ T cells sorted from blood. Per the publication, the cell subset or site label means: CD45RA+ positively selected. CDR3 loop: CASSPPGGFYNEQFF. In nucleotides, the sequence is TGCGCCAGCAGCCCACCAGGGGGTTTCTACAATGAGCAGTTCTTC. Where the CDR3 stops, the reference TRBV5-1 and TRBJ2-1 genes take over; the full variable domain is KAGVTQTPRYLIKTRGQQVTLSCSPISGHRSVSWYQQTPGQGLQFLFEYFSETQRNKGNFPGRFSGRQFSNSRSEMNVSTLELGDSALYLCASSPPGGFYNEQFFGPGTRLTVL.